Listed below are T cell receptor beta chains from one sample, sequenced in a study of blood T cell repertoires in COVID-19. Here immunoSEQ multiplex PCR was the method, and the copy in TCRdb shows in-frame clones only, minus some. The table lists roughly 58,000 clones, around 65% of them singletons. Sequenced input: PBMCs or T cells enriched from blood (not recorded which). These receptors all come from a woman between 55 and 75 years old who had been exposed to COVID-19. Each CDR3 is given with its conserved first and last residue. Fields, in order: D gene, V gene, clone size, J gene, CDR3 protein, CDR3 DNA. The D gene is left open where the match is weak. Expanded clones get a size class; other rows say once, few or many, or leave the size out.

d_call: TRBD1; v_call: TRBV11-2; clone_size: few; j_call: TRBJ1-2; cdr3_aa: CASSPLTGPRTGYGYTF; cdr3_nt: TGTGCCAGCAGCCCCCTTACCGGGCCCAGGACAGGCTATGGCTACACCTTC
d_call: TRBD1; v_call: TRBV5-1; clone_size: -; j_call: TRBJ1-3; cdr3_aa: CASSLEGAHSGNTIYF; cdr3_nt: TGCGCCAGCAGCCTGGAGGGGGCCCACTCTGGAAACACCATATATTTT
d_call: -; v_call: TRBV7-9; clone_size: many; j_call: TRBJ1-1; cdr3_aa: CASSPRGAGDEAFF; cdr3_nt: TGTGCCAGCAGCCCCCGAGGGGCAGGGGATGAAGCTTTCTTT
d_call: TRBD1; v_call: TRBV29-1; clone_size: hyperexpanded; j_call: TRBJ2-7; cdr3_aa: CSVEVGDRGYEQYF; cdr3_nt: TGCAGCGTTGAGGTTGGGGACAGGGGGTACGAGCAGTACTTC
d_call: -; v_call: TRBV6-6; clone_size: -; j_call: TRBJ1-4; cdr3_aa: CASSRRASGEEKLFF; cdr3_nt: TGTGCCAGCAGTCGACGGGCTTCGGGGGAGGAAAAACTGTTTTTT
d_call: -; v_call: TRBV30; clone_size: -; j_call: TRBJ1-3; cdr3_aa: CAWSRAGGNTIYF; cdr3_nt: TGTGCCTGGAGTAGGGCAGGGGGAAACACCATATATTTT
d_call: TRBD1; v_call: TRBV19; clone_size: -; j_call: TRBJ2-2; cdr3_aa: CASRPGQKNTGELFF; cdr3_nt: TGTGCCAGTCGCCCGGGACAGAAAAACACCGGGGAGCTGTTTTTT
d_call: TRBD1; v_call: TRBV7-2; clone_size: -; j_call: TRBJ1-2; cdr3_aa: CASSLKGAPANYGYTF; cdr3_nt: TGTGCCAGCAGCTTGAAGGGGGCCCCAGCTAACTATGGCTACACCTTC
d_call: TRBD1; v_call: TRBV5-1; clone_size: -; j_call: TRBJ1-4; cdr3_aa: CASSKDRATEKLFF; cdr3_nt: TGCGCCAGCAGCAAGGACAGGGCCACCGAAAAACTGTTTTTT
d_call: -; v_call: TRBV7-2; clone_size: -; j_call: TRBJ2-7; cdr3_aa: CASSLMPRVGEQYF; cdr3_nt: TGTGCCAGCAGCTTAATGCCCAGGGTGGGGGAGCAGTACTTC
d_call: -; v_call: TRBV10-3; clone_size: -; j_call: TRBJ2-3; cdr3_aa: CAIAGLASTDTQYF; cdr3_nt: TGTGCCATCGCGGGACTGGCAAGCACAGATACGCAGTATTTT
d_call: TRBD2; v_call: TRBV7-8; clone_size: -; j_call: TRBJ2-3; cdr3_aa: CASSWTSGEDTQYF; cdr3_nt: TGTGCCAGCAGTTGGACTAGCGGGGAGGATACGCAGTATTTT
d_call: -; v_call: TRBV6-2/TRBV6-3; clone_size: -; j_call: TRBJ1-3; cdr3_aa: CASSFAGEAGNTIYF; cdr3_nt: TGTGCCAGCAGTTTCGCAGGGGAAGCTGGAAACACCATATATTTT
d_call: TRBD2; v_call: TRBV7-8; clone_size: -; j_call: TRBJ2-5; cdr3_aa: CASSLGSGREKETQYF; cdr3_nt: TGTGCCAGCAGCTTGGGTAGCGGGAGGGAGAAAGAGACCCAGTACTTC
d_call: TRBD2; v_call: TRBV5-4; clone_size: once; j_call: TRBJ2-3; cdr3_aa: CASSMGTKADTQYF; cdr3_nt: TGTGCCAGCAGCATGGGGACTAAGGCAGATACGCAGTATTTT
d_call: TRBD2; v_call: TRBV7-6; clone_size: -; j_call: TRBJ2-5; cdr3_aa: CASSLVPGRAETQYF; cdr3_nt: TGTGCCAGCAGCTTAGTGCCAGGGAGGGCGGAGACCCAGTACTTC
d_call: -; v_call: TRBV21-1; clone_size: many; j_call: TRBJ2-3; cdr3_aa: CASSKGDSRGTQYF; cdr3_nt: TGTGCCAGCAGCAAAGGGGACAGTAGGGGTACGCAGTATTTT
d_call: -; v_call: TRBV5-1; clone_size: -; j_call: TRBJ2-5; cdr3_aa: CASSLNTAVGETQYF; cdr3_nt: TGCGCCAGCAGCTTGAATACGGCGGTGGGAGAGACCCAGTACTTC
d_call: -; v_call: TRBV21-1; clone_size: few; j_call: TRBJ1-5; cdr3_aa: CASSKRSAGGNQPQHF; cdr3_nt: TGTGCCAGCAGCAAACGGAGCGCCGGGGGCAATCAGCCCCAGCATTTT
d_call: -; v_call: TRBV7-9; clone_size: -; j_call: TRBJ1-2; cdr3_aa: CASSLVNLDYTF; cdr3_nt: TGTGCCAGCAGCTTAGTAAATTTAGACTACACCTTC
d_call: -; v_call: TRBV7-6; clone_size: -; j_call: TRBJ1-3; cdr3_aa: CASSPFEISSGNTIYF; cdr3_nt: TGTGCCAGCAGTCCCTTTGAGATAAGTTCTGGAAACACCATATATTTT
d_call: -; v_call: TRBV5-1; clone_size: -; j_call: TRBJ2-1; cdr3_aa: CASSLSGTRDEQFF; cdr3_nt: TGCGCCAGCAGCTTGTCCGGGACAAGGGATGAGCAGTTCTTC
d_call: -; v_call: TRBV5-1; clone_size: once; j_call: TRBJ2-5; cdr3_aa: CASSLYSPYQETQYF; cdr3_nt: TGCGCCAGCAGCTTGTACAGCCCGTACCAAGAGACCCAGTACTTC
d_call: -; v_call: TRBV4-3; clone_size: few; j_call: TRBJ1-3; cdr3_aa: CASSQDWRDFSSGNTIYF; cdr3_nt: TGCGCCAGCAGCCAAGATTGGAGGGACTTTAGCTCTGGAAACACCATATATTTT
d_call: TRBD1; v_call: TRBV28; clone_size: -; j_call: TRBJ1-5; cdr3_aa: CASSPGTGYQPQHF; cdr3_nt: TGTGCCAGCAGTCCCGGGACAGGGTACCAGCCCCAGCATTTT
d_call: -; v_call: TRBV11-2; clone_size: -; j_call: TRBJ1-1; cdr3_aa: CASSLVGWLNTEAFF; cdr3_nt: TGTGCCAGCAGCTTAGTGGGCTGGTTGAACACTGAAGCTTTCTTT
d_call: TRBD1; v_call: TRBV30; clone_size: -; j_call: TRBJ1-1; cdr3_aa: CAWDRAGGTEAFF; cdr3_nt: TGTGCCTGGGACAGGGCTGGGGGCACTGAAGCTTTCTTT
d_call: -; v_call: TRBV20-1; clone_size: -; j_call: TRBJ1-6; cdr3_aa: CSASGGENSPLHF; cdr3_nt: TGCAGTGCTAGTGGGGGGGAGAATTCACCCCTCCACTTT
d_call: -; v_call: TRBV28; clone_size: many; j_call: TRBJ2-1; cdr3_aa: CASSLERVNEQFF; cdr3_nt: TGTGCCAGCAGTTTAGAGCGAGTTAATGAGCAGTTCTTC
d_call: -; v_call: TRBV20-1; clone_size: -; j_call: TRBJ1-2; cdr3_aa: CSARELIGYTF; cdr3_nt: TGCAGTGCTAGAGAATTAATTGGCTACACCTTC
d_call: -; v_call: TRBV5-1; clone_size: -; j_call: TRBJ1-1; cdr3_aa: CASSPRGAGVGITEAFF; cdr3_nt: TGCGCCAGCAGCCCCCGAGGGGCAGGGGTCGGAATCACTGAAGCTTTCTTT
d_call: -; v_call: TRBV5-1; clone_size: few; j_call: TRBJ1-1; cdr3_aa: CASSARGLGANTEAFF; cdr3_nt: TGCGCCAGCAGCGCGAGGGGGTTGGGTGCGAACACTGAAGCTTTCTTT
d_call: TRBD1; v_call: TRBV7-2; clone_size: -; j_call: TRBJ1-1; cdr3_aa: CASSLAGTGVGTEAFF; cdr3_nt: TGTGCCAGCAGCTTAGCTGGGACAGGGGTTGGAACTGAAGCTTTCTTT
d_call: TRBD1; v_call: TRBV7-2; clone_size: -; j_call: TRBJ1-5; cdr3_aa: CASSLQQGSNQPQHF; cdr3_nt: TGTGCCAGCAGCTTACAACAGGGGAGCAATCAGCCCCAGCATTTT
d_call: TRBD1; v_call: TRBV7-3; clone_size: -; j_call: TRBJ1-1; cdr3_aa: CASSQTGGLRYTEAFF; cdr3_nt: TGTGCCAGCAGCCAGACAGGGGGGCTCAGGTACACTGAAGCTTTCTTT
d_call: -; v_call: TRBV7-8; clone_size: -; j_call: TRBJ1-5; cdr3_aa: CASSFGQNQPQHF; cdr3_nt: TGTGCCAGCAGCTTCGGACAGAATCAGCCCCAGCATTTT
d_call: -; v_call: TRBV27; clone_size: -; j_call: TRBJ2-2; cdr3_aa: CASSPLGFLEELFF; cdr3_nt: TGTGCCAGCAGTCCCCTCGGATTTCTAGAGGAGCTGTTTTTT
d_call: -; v_call: TRBV7-2; clone_size: -; j_call: TRBJ1-2; cdr3_aa: CASSLHGYTF; cdr3_nt: TGTGCCAGCAGCCTCCATGGCTACACCTTC
d_call: -; v_call: TRBV6-5; clone_size: -; j_call: TRBJ1-2; cdr3_aa: CASSSGLGYGYTF; cdr3_nt: TGTGCCAGCAGTTCGGGACTCGGCTATGGCTACACCTTC
d_call: -; v_call: TRBV27; clone_size: -; j_call: TRBJ2-5; cdr3_aa: CASSPIRGRETQYF; cdr3_nt: TGTGCCAGCAGTCCTATAAGGGGTCGAGAGACCCAGTACTTC
d_call: -; v_call: TRBV7-2; clone_size: -; j_call: TRBJ2-3; cdr3_aa: CASSLQAGTTDTQYF; cdr3_nt: TGTGCCAGCAGCTTACAGGCGGGAACCACAGATACGCAGTATTTT
d_call: -; v_call: TRBV7-9; clone_size: -; j_call: TRBJ1-1; cdr3_aa: CASSLALGANTEAFF; cdr3_nt: TGTGCCAGCAGCTTAGCGTTGGGGGCGAACACTGAAGCTTTCTTT
d_call: -; v_call: TRBV5-1; clone_size: many; j_call: TRBJ2-5; cdr3_aa: CASSFQTGRQGETQYF; cdr3_nt: TGCGCCAGCAGCTTCCAAACCGGGCGGCAGGGAGAGACCCAGTACTTC
d_call: -; v_call: TRBV7-2; clone_size: -; j_call: TRBJ1-1; cdr3_aa: CASSLLAVTEAFF; cdr3_nt: TGTGCCAGCAGCTTATTGGCGGTGACTGAAGCTTTCTTT
d_call: -; v_call: TRBV24-1; clone_size: -; j_call: TRBJ2-3; cdr3_aa: CATSGTDTQYF; cdr3_nt: TGTGCCACCAGCGGCACAGATACGCAGTATTTT
d_call: -; v_call: TRBV6-6; clone_size: -; j_call: TRBJ1-2; cdr3_aa: CASSYSARNGYTF; cdr3_nt: TGTGCCAGCAGTTACTCGGCTAGAAATGGCTACACCTTC
d_call: -; v_call: TRBV21-1; clone_size: few; j_call: TRBJ2-3; cdr3_aa: CASSKDAGGTDTQYF; cdr3_nt: TGTGCCAGCAGCAAAGACGCCGGGGGAACAGATACGCAGTATTTT
d_call: -; v_call: TRBV6-4; clone_size: -; j_call: TRBJ1-3; cdr3_aa: CASVGPEGGNTIYF; cdr3_nt: TGTGCCAGCGTGGGACCGGAGGGCGGAAACACCATATATTTT
d_call: TRBD1; v_call: TRBV7-8; clone_size: -; j_call: TRBJ1-2; cdr3_aa: CASSPTGEKVYGYTF; cdr3_nt: TGTGCCAGCAGCCCTACAGGGGAGAAGGTCTATGGCTACACCTTC
d_call: TRBD2; v_call: TRBV4-3; clone_size: -; j_call: TRBJ2-2; cdr3_aa: CASSRLGSGLGGELFF; cdr3_nt: TGCGCCAGCAGCCGTCTCGGTAGCGGGCTCGGCGGGGAGCTGTTTTTT
d_call: TRBD1; v_call: TRBV7-8; clone_size: -; j_call: TRBJ1-5; cdr3_aa: CASSWGQARANQPQHF; cdr3_nt: TGTGCCAGCAGCTGGGGACAGGCCCGTGCCAATCAGCCCCAGCATTTT